A selection of T cell receptor beta chains follows, all from one sample in a study of beta chain features in type 1 diabetes. The repertoire was sequenced with immunoSEQ multiplex PCR; TCRdb's copy has only in-frame clones and lacks some. The table shows 100,000 to 150,000 clones, with approximately 10% occurring only once. The specimen sequenced was central memory CD4+ T cells from blood. The receptors shown here come from a man aged 25 to 40 with type 1 diabetes. CDR3s include the opening cysteine and the closing phenylalanine or tryptophan. D genes are given only for firm matches. Where a row states a size, it is once, few, many or the class of an expanded clone; other rows omit it.

>-|TRBV13|-|TRBJ2-5
CASSQEGETQYF
TGTGCCAGCAGCCAGGAGGGAGAGACCCAGTACTTC
>TRBD2|TRBV10-3|few|TRBJ2-7
CASQTGGSYEQYF
TGTGCCTCTCAGACGGGAGGGAGCTACGAGCAGTACTTC
>-|TRBV28|few|TRBJ1-2
CASSPQINYGYTF
TGTGCCAGCAGTCCCCAGATCAACTATGGCTACACCTTC
>-|TRBV10-3|-|TRBJ1-1
CAISPTGNTEAFF
TGTGCCATCAGTCCAACAGGGAACACTGAAGCTTTCTTT
>-|TRBV29-1|-|TRBJ2-1
CSVEVLSDNEQFF
TGCAGCGTTGAAGTACTCAGCGACAATGAGCAGTTCTTC
>-|TRBV13|-|TRBJ2-2
CASSLRRDTGELFF
TGTGCCAGCAGCTTAAGACGGGACACCGGGGAGCTGTTTTTT
>-|TRBV7-3|-|TRBJ2-3
CASSFGGFYTQYF
TGTGCCAGCAGCTTCGGCGGTTTCTATACGCAGTATTTT
>TRBD1|TRBV23-1|few|TRBJ1-4
CASSQSTGAGEKLFF
TGCGCCAGCAGTCAATCGACAGGGGCCGGAGAAAAACTGTTTTTT
>TRBD1|TRBV2|-|TRBJ2-7
CASTGQASYEQYF
TGTGCCAGCACTGGACAGGCCTCCTACGAGCAGTACTTC
>-|TRBV4-2|few|TRBJ2-5
CASSHDKVVGETQYF
TGTGCCAGCAGCCACGACAAGGTGGTTGGAGAGACCCAGTACTTC
>TRBD1|TRBV13|few|TRBJ1-2
CASSSSDRVLHGYTF
TGTGCCAGCAGCTCCTCCGACAGGGTATTACATGGCTACACCTTC
>TRBD2|TRBV2|few|TRBJ2-7
CASRVELAGTYEQYF
TGTGCCAGCAGGGTCGAACTAGCGGGGACCTACGAGCAGTACTTC
>-|TRBV2|few|TRBJ1-1
CASSDKGGDTEAFF
TGTGCCAGCAGTGATAAGGGAGGGGACACTGAAGCTTTCTTT
>-|TRBV18|-|TRBJ1-4
CASSTLGSTREKLFF
TGTGCCAGCTCAACTCTGGGGAGTACCCGGGAAAAACTGTTTTTT
>-|TRBV7-9|-|TRBJ1-2
CASSPRTF
TGTGCCAGCAGCCCTCGCACCTTC
>-|TRBV2|-|TRBJ2-1
CASSGSGNYNEQFF
TGTGCCAGCAGCGGCTCCGGGAATTACAATGAGCAGTTCTTC
>-|TRBV27|-|TRBJ2-3
CASSPRVTGPTDTQYF
TGTGCCAGCAGTCCCCGGGTGACAGGACCCACAGATACGCAGTATTTT
>-|TRBV30|-|TRBJ1-5
CAWSVGRGQPQHF
TGTGCCTGGAGTGTGGGCAGGGGTCAGCCCCAGCATTTT
>-|TRBV20-1|few|TRBJ2-1
CSVQGYNEQFF
TGCAGTGTACAGGGCTACAATGAGCAGTTCTTC
>TRBD1|TRBV7-8|few|TRBJ2-7
CASRELGQGSDEQYF
TGTGCCAGCAGGGAGTTGGGACAGGGATCGGACGAGCAGTACTTC
>TRBD1|TRBV5-4|-|TRBJ2-2
CASSAGQAITGELFF
TGTGCCAGCAGCGCGGGACAGGCAATCACCGGGGAGCTGTTTTTT
>-|TRBV18|-|TRBJ1-4
CASSPRTANEKLFF
TGTGCCAGCTCACCACGGACAGCTAATGAAAAACTGTTTTTT
>-|TRBV29-1|-|TRBJ1-2
CSVAGKGRGNYGYTF
TGCAGCGTCGCAGGGAAGGGAAGGGGCAACTATGGCTACACCTTC
>-|TRBV7-6|few|TRBJ1-4
CASSFNRDTNEKLFF
TGTGCCAGCAGCTTCAACCGGGACACCAATGAAAAACTGTTTTTT
>-|TRBV4-3|few|TRBJ2-1
CASSQDAFLGSEQFF
TGCGCCAGCAGCCAAGACGCCTTTCTGGGCAGTGAGCAGTTCTTC
>-|TRBV11-2|few|TRBJ2-3
CASSSTSGSTDTQYF
TGTGCCAGCAGCTCCACAAGCGGCTCCACAGATACGCAGTATTTT
>TRBD2|TRBV4-3|few|TRBJ2-1
CASSQQAGSSYNEQFF
TGCGCCAGCAGCCAACAAGCGGGGAGCTCCTACAATGAGCAGTTCTTC
>TRBD1|TRBV5-1|few|TRBJ2-7
CASSHGTDYEQYF
TGCGCCAGCAGCCACGGGACAGACTACGAGCAGTACTTC
>TRBD2|TRBV5-4|few|TRBJ2-7
CASSWGLAGAIYEQYF
TGTGCCAGCAGCTGGGGACTAGCGGGGGCAATCTACGAGCAGTACTTC
>-|TRBV10-3|-|TRBJ1-1
CAISLSGTTNTEAFF
TGTGCCATCAGCTTATCAGGGACAACGAACACTGAAGCTTTCTTT
>TRBD2|TRBV5-1|-|TRBJ2-3
CASSRGTSGQTDTQYF
TGCGCCAGCAGCCGCGGGACTAGCGGCCAGACAGATACGCAGTATTTT
>-|TRBV6-1|-|TRBJ2-3
CASSEQDTQYF
TGTGCCAGCAGTGAACAGGATACGCAGTATTTT
>-|TRBV30|-|TRBJ1-6
CAWTSYNSPLHF
TGTGCCTGGACCAGCTATAATTCACCCCTCCACTTT
>TRBD1|TRBV5-1|-|TRBJ1-4
CASSEQGADEKLFF
TGCGCCAGCAGCGAACAGGGGGCGGACGAAAAACTGTTTTTT
>TRBD1|TRBV11-2|few|TRBJ1-1
CASSWDRDAFF
TGTGCCAGCAGTTGGGACAGGGACGCTTTCTTT
>-|TRBV2|-|TRBJ1-4
CASSYRANEGKLFF
TGTGCCAGCAGTTACAGGGCGAATGAAGGAAAACTGTTTTTT
>TRBD1|TRBV25-1|-|TRBJ1-2
CASTPDRGGYTF
TGTGCCAGCACTCCGGACAGGGGAGGCTACACCTTC
>-|TRBV4-3|few|TRBJ2-7
CASSLGGRHHEQYF
TGCGCCAGCAGCCTCGGGGGGCGGCATCACGAGCAGTACTTC
>TRBD1|TRBV18|-|TRBJ1-5
CASQGQYNQPQHF
TGTGCCAGCCAGGGACAGTACAATCAGCCCCAGCATTTT
>TRBD2|TRBV27|-|TRBJ2-5
CASSQSSGAAKETQYF
TGTGCCAGCAGTCAAAGTAGCGGGGCAGCGAAAGAGACCCAGTACTTC
>TRBD1|TRBV6-1|few|TRBJ1-1
CASSPLRGITEAFF
TGTGCCAGCAGCCCCCTCAGGGGGATTACTGAAGCTTTCTTT
>TRBD2|TRBV4-1|few|TRBJ2-7
CASSQRITSGVGEQYF
TGCGCCAGCAGCCAAAGGATTACTAGCGGGGTCGGCGAGCAGTACTTC
>-|TRBV19|-|TRBJ1-2
CASSDQELYGYTF
TGTGCCAGTAGCGATCAGGAACTCTATGGCTACACCTTC
>-|TRBV2|-|TRBJ1-1
CASSNRRGTEAFF
TGTGCCAGCAGTAACAGGCGGGGGACTGAAGCTTTCTTT
>-|TRBV7-9|-|TRBJ1-1
CASRLALNTEAFF
TGTGCCAGCAGGCTGGCCCTGAACACTGAAGCTTTCTTT
>-|TRBV15|few|TRBJ2-3
CASSVGGAGNTQYF
TGTGCCTCCTCCGTGGGGGGGGCGGGGAATACGCAGTATTTT
>TRBD1|TRBV30|-|TRBJ1-2
CAWSGDRGRDGYTF
TGTGCCTGGAGTGGCGACAGGGGTAGGGATGGCTACACCTTC
>TRBD1|TRBV6-1|-|TRBJ1-1
CASGGTVMNTEAFF
TGTGCCAGTGGGGGGACAGTTATGAACACTGAAGCTTTCTTT
>-|TRBV21-1|-|TRBJ2-7
CASSKALRRGHKCEQYF
TGTGCCAGCAGCAAAGCGCTCCGCAGGGGGCATAAGTGCGAGCAGTACTTC